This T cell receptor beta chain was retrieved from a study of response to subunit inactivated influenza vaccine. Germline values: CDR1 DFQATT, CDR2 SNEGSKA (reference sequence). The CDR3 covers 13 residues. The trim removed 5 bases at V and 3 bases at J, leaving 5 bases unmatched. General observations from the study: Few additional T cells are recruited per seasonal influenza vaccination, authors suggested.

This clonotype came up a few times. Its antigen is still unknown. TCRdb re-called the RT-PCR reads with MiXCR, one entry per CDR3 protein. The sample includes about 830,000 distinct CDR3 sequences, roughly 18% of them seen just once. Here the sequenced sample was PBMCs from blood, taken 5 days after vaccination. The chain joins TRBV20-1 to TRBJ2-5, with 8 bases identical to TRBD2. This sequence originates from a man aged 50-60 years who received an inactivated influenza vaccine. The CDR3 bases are TGCAGTGCTGCAGGGACTAGGAAAGAGACCCAGTACTTC. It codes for CSAAGTRKETQYF.